These T cell receptor beta chains were read from a single sample in a study of T cells in Graves' hyperthyroidism and ophthalmopathy. TCRdb recomputed calls from the multiplex PCR reads with MiXCR, one row per CDR3 protein. The table has around 360,000 distinct CDR3 sequences, 12% to 15% seen once. Source material: blood. The receptors come from a woman aged 55-69 years with Graves' ophthalmopathy. The CDR3 runs from the conserved cysteine through the conserved F or W. Each record gives: clone size, J gene, V gene, CDR3 protein. Clone sizes are given selectively: once, few, many, or a class where the clone is expanded.

many TRBJ2-3 TRBV6-1 CASSDPGTSGSNTQYF
many TRBJ2-3 TRBV11-2 CASSPGADVDTQYF
many TRBJ2-5 TRBV18 CASSLTGPETQYF
- TRBJ2-7 TRBV29-1 CSVEGDGPYEQYF
few TRBJ1-5 TRBV20-1 CSAEGQMAQPQHF
few TRBJ2-7 TRBV24-1 CATSPGLAGPEVQYF
- TRBJ2-7 TRBV29-1 CSATVAGGGEQYF
many TRBJ2-7 TRBV18 CASSLGPIAYEQYF
- TRBJ2-6 TRBV18 CASSPTPPSFSGANVLTF
many TRBJ2-1 TRBV29-1 CSFDSGVTYNEQFF
- TRBJ1-4 TRBV7-4 CASSLEGGGYEKLFF
many TRBJ2-3 TRBV7-2 CASSSRGRPDTQYF
many TRBJ2-5 TRBV7-9 CASSLGRLEETQYF
many TRBJ1-5 TRBV2 CASSSFSNQPQHF
many TRBJ1-2 TRBV12-3/TRBV12-4 CASSFSGGHPGYTF
many TRBJ1-5 TRBV7-9 CASSFGRETQHF
- TRBJ2-7 TRBV7-9 CASSLVTKSYEQYF
- TRBJ2-4 TRBV20-1 CSGPGQAEGKNIQYF
many TRBJ1-1 TRBV2 CASEQQVTNTEAFF